This T cell receptor (beta chain) was captured by sequencing in a study of cytomegalovirus exposure and HLA in healthy donors. Concerning this clone: Antigen unknown.

Notes on the study in general: Investigators reported fewer than 200 TCR beta chains as tied to cytomegalovirus. TCR beta V segments were, for the most part, productive about 87% or about 30% of the time in an earlier analysis. No immune exposure information besides CMV serostatus was available.

Researchers ran the PCR with 60 Vbeta and 13 Jbeta primers. This table comes from immunoSEQ multiplex PCR, and its TCRdb copy is limited to in-frame clones, with some not included. The data hold 150,000 to 200,000 clones, with around four fifths observed a single time. The length of the CDR3 is 15 residues. V shed 5 bases and J 6 bases; nucleotides not matched to a gene: 12. Germline V gene data show CDR1 as SEHNR and CDR2 as FQNEAQ (reference sequence). The sequenced sample consisted of PBMCs. The chain couples TRBV7-9 to TRBJ2-7; TRBD1 matches at 8 bases. This receptor was identified in a woman aged 18-35 years in good health and CMV-seronegative. Written as DNA, the CDR3 is TGTGCCAGCAGCCCAAGGACAGGGTTATTAGGCGAGCAGTACTTC. It translates to CASSPRTGLLGEQYF.